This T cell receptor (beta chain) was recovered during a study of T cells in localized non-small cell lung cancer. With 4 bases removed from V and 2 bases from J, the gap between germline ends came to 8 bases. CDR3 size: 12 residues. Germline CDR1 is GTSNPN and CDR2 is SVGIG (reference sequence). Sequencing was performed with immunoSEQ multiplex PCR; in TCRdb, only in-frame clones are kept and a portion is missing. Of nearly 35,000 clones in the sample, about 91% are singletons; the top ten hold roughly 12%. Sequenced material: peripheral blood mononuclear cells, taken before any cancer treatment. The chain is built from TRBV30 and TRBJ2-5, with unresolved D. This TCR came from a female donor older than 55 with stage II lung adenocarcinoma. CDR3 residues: CAWNPRQETQYF. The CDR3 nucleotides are TGTGCCTGGAACCCCAGACAAGAGACCCAGTACTTC.